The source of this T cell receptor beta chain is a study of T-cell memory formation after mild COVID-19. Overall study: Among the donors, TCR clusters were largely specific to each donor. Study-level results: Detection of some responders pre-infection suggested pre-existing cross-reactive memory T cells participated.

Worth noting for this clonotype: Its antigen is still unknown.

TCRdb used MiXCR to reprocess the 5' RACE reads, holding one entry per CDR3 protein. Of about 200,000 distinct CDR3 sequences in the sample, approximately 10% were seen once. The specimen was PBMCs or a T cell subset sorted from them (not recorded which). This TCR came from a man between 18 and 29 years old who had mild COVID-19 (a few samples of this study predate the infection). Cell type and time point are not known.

Written as DNA, the CDR3 is TGCGCCAGCGAAAAGGACAACACCGGGGAGCTGTTTTTT. The encoded protein is CASEKDNTGELFF. The chain is built from TRBV5-1 and TRBJ2-2, with unresolved D. V dropped 7 bases and J dropped 2 bases, with 9 bases sitting between them. This CDR3 has 13 amino acids. Germline V gene lookup returns CDR1 SGHRS and CDR2 YFSETQ.